The 23 T cell receptor beta chains below come from one sample, sequenced in a study of cytomegalovirus exposure and HLA in healthy donors. This PCR relied on a set of 60 Vbeta primers and 13 Jbeta primers. The table came from immunoSEQ multiplex PCR; TCRdb's copy has only in-frame clones and leaves some out. The sample shows 150,000 or so clones, about 70% of them seen only once. What was sequenced was PBMCs. The source of these receptors is a man between 18 and 35 years old in good health and CMV-seronegative.

The V call is TRBV6-5, the J call TRBJ1-1; 7 bases fit TRBD1. This CDR3 is built from 15 residues. V dropped 4 bases and J dropped 2; count of bases not matched to a gene: 7. Germline CDR1 is MNHEY and CDR2 is SVGAGI. CDR3 nucleotides: TGTGCCAGCAGTTTCCATCAGGGGGGAAACACTGAAGCTTTCTTT. Translated, it gives CASSFHQGGNTEAFF.

J is TRBJ2-3 and V is TRBV9, with D possibly TRBD2 on 6 matching bases. Germline V gene sequence: CDR1 SGDLS, CDR2 YYNGEE. V lost 0 bases, J lost 1 base, and 9 bases lay in between. The CDR3 runs 15 residues. The CDR3 reads CASSVGGERTDTQYF. Here the CDR3 DNA reads TGTGCCAGCAGCGTAGGGGGGGAGCGCACAGATACGCAGTATTTT.

In this sample, this clone turned up a few times. The chain recombines TRBV27 with TRBJ1-4; no clear D. This CDR3 contains 14 residues. The V gene's germline CDR1 is MNHEY and CDR2 SMNVEV (reference sequence). V lost 4 bases and J lost 0, with 6 bases in between. The CDR3 DNA is TGTGCCAGCAGTTCGGAGGCAACTAATGAAAAACTGTTTTTT. Translation: CASSSEATNEKLFF. Together with reference TRBV27 and TRBJ1-4, the CDR3 gives the full variable domain: EAQVTQNPRYLITVTGKKLTVTCSQNMNHEYMSWYRQDPGLGLRQIYYSMNVEVTDKGDVPEGYKVSRKEKRNFPLILESPSPNQTSLYFCASSSEATNEKLFFGSGTQLSVL.

The V gene is TRBV30, the J gene TRBJ2-1; 7 bases map to TRBD1. V gave up 0 bases and J gave up 4 bases; unmatched junction bases: 6. The CDR3 covers 15 residues. Germline V CDR1 and CDR2: GTSNPN, SVGIG (reference sequence). The CDR3 is CAWSVGTASYNEQFF. As DNA, the CDR3 is TGTGCCTGGAGTGTGGGGACAGCTTCTTACAATGAGCAGTTCTTC.

This chain uses TRBV4-3 with TRBJ1-4; maybe TRBD1 (5 bases). The CDR3 is 16 residues long. Germline CDR1 LGHNA, CDR2 YSLEER. Trimming cost V 0 bases and J 10 bases, with 18 bases left between them. The CDR3: CASSQESRGGYGKLFF. CDR3 in DNA: TGCGCCAGCAGCCAAGAATCGCGGGGCGGTTACGGAAAACTGTTTTTT.

V and J are TRBV15 and TRBJ2-5; a weak D match, TRBD2 (5 bases). CDR1 is LNHNV, CDR2 YYDKDF, per germline (reference sequence). V was trimmed by 5 bases and J by 6 bases, leaving 19 bases between them. The CDR3 extends over 15 amino acids. DNA for the CDR3: TGTGCCACCAGCGATTACGACACCCTCGGGAAGACCCAGTACTTC. Amino acid sequence: CATSDYDTLGKTQYF.

The chain links TRBV11-3 to TRBJ1-1; 9 bases agree with TRBD1. This CDR3 has 14 amino acids. Germline CDR1 SGHNT, CDR2 YENEEA. After removal of 5 bases from V and 7 bases from J, the junction contained 8 bases not matched to a gene. CDR3 protein: CASSRGQGVGEAFF. CDR3 sequence (DNA): TGTGCCAGCAGCCGGGGACAGGGCGTAGGTGAAGCTTTCTTT.

The chain uses TRBV4-1 and TRBJ2-7; 7 nucleotides line up with TRBD1. Looked up from germline, CDR1 is MGHRA and CDR2 is YSYEKL. This CDR3 comprises 15 residues. After removal of 2 bases from V and 3 bases from J, the junction contained 7 bases not matched to a gene. CDR3 nucleotides: TGCGCCAGCAGCCAACAGACAGGGCCCCACTACGAGCAGTACTTC. Translated, it gives CASSQQTGPHYEQYF.

The chain is built from TRBV11-3 and TRBJ2-3; 10 bases match TRBD2. The CDR3 has 17 residues. J lost 3 bases, V lost 5 bases, and 11 bases had no gene match. Per the germline V gene, CDR1 is SGHNT and CDR2 is YENEEA. The DNA for the CDR3 is TGTGCCAGCAGCCACTCCAAAGAAGCGGGGGGGACAGATACGCAGTATTTT. Protein: CASSHSKEAGGTDTQYF.

The chain recombines TRBV27 with TRBJ2-5; 7 nucleotides agree with TRBD1. The CDR3 spans 15 residues. Germline CDR1 and CDR2: MNHEY and SMNVEV (reference sequence). Germline trimming cut 5 bases from V and 2 bases from J; bases unmatched to any gene: 8. The CDR3 DNA sequence: TGTGCCAGCAGTCCCGGGACAGTCAAACAAGAGACCCAGTACTTC. Its protein is CASSPGTVKQETQYF.

This clone was observed a handful of times. V and J are TRBV7-9 and TRBJ2-7; perhaps TRBD1 as D (6 bases). The V end was cut by 0 bases, the J end by 6 bases, with 15 bases between. The CDR3 length is 15 residues. Germline assignment: CDR1 SEHNR and CDR2 FQNEAQ (reference sequence). CDR3 amino acids: CASSLADSIMGEQYF. The CDR3, as DNA: TGTGCCAGCAGCTTAGCGGACAGTATCATGGGCGAGCAGTACTTC.

The chain recombines TRBV4-1 with TRBJ2-5; 8 nucleotides match TRBD1. The CDR3 sequence is 15 residues long. The V segment lost 4 bases and the J segment 5 bases; nucleotides outside the gene matches: 9. From germline, CDR1 is MGHRA and CDR2 YSYEKL. CDR3 DNA sequence: TGCGCCAGCAGCCCAATATGGACAGGGAGTGAGACCCAGTACTTC. This sequence encodes CASSPIWTGSETQYF.

V and J are TRBV7-2 and TRBJ2-1; the match to TRBD2 covers 11 bases. Germline V gives CDR1 SGHTA, CDR2 FQGNSA. CDR3 length: 15 amino acids. V lost 5 bases, J lost 15 bases, and 15 bases stayed unmatched. The CDR3 loop reads CASSTRTSGPGISFF. The CDR3 nucleotides are TGTGCCAGCAGCACCCGGACTAGCGGGCCCGGCATATCGTTCTTC.

Comments on this clone: The junction shows a germline mismatch at one end, possibly a read error. V is TRBV7-3 and J is TRBJ2-6; D may be TRBD2 (6 bases). Germline CDR1 and CDR2: SGHTA and FQGTGA. The CDR3 is 16 residues long. The DNA of the CDR3 is TGTGCCAGCAGCCCGTATACTAGCTCTGGGGCCAACGGCCTGACTTTC. It encodes CASSPYTSSGANGLTF.

The V call is TRBV10-1, the J call TRBJ1-2, with D maybe TRBD1 (6 bases). CDR1 is WNHNN, CDR2 SYGVQD, per germline (reference sequence). The V end lost 1 base, the J end lost 4 bases, and 7 bases lay between the germline ends. This CDR3 spans 13 amino acids. This chain's CDR3 is CASSEFRGYGYTF. The DNA for the CDR3 is TGCGCCAGCAGTGAGTTCAGGGGCTATGGCTACACCTTC.

The V gene is TRBV28, the J gene TRBJ2-7, with 11 bases identical to TRBD2. From germline, CDR1 is MDHEN and CDR2 SYDVKM. With 8 bases clipped from V and 3 bases from J, the junction kept 6 bases outside the gene matches. The length of the CDR3 is 14 residues. Here the CDR3 DNA reads TGTGCCAGCGCCGTAGCGGGGGGGAGCTACGAGCAGTACGTC. Translation gives CASAVAGGSYEQYV.

This CDR3 reads CASSLVLAGGFNEQFF. The CDR3 DNA reads TGCGCCAGCAGCTTGGTTCTAGCGGGGGGATTCAATGAGCAGTTCTTC. The genes are TRBV5-1 and TRBJ2-1; 11 positions agree with TRBD2. V was clipped by 0 bases and J by 6 bases; unmatched bases: 5. This CDR3 contains 16 residues. Germline V gene sequence: CDR1 SGHRS, CDR2 YFSETQ.

The V call is TRBV7-3, the J call TRBJ1-1; D gene ambiguous. This CDR3 spans 14 amino acids. Germline V CDR1 and CDR2: SGHTA, FQGTGA. Trimming took off 5 bases at V and 7 bases at J, with 17 bases between the two ends. CDR3 protein: CASSPLGGGIEAFF. CDR3 DNA: TGTGCCAGCAGCCCCCTAGGTGGAGGAATTGAAGCTTTCTTT.

Note on this clone: The junction differs from germline at one of its ends, possibly a read error. The chain combines TRBV7-2 with TRBJ2-5; 12 bases are a match to TRBD2. The CDR3 has 15 amino acids. The germline CDR1 and CDR2 sequences are SGHTA and FQGNSA. The CDR3 sequence is CASSPSTSGGRLKNF. For the CDR3, the DNA is TGTGCCAGCAGCCCCTCGACTAGCGGGGGTCGCCTGAAGAACTTC. Using reference TRBV7-2 and TRBJ2-5 for the parts outside the CDR3, the full variable domain is GAGVSQSPSNKVTEKGKDVELRCDPISGHTALYWYRQSLGQGLEFLIYFQGNSAPDKSGLPSDRFSAERTGGSVSTLTIQRTQQEDSAVYLCASSPSTSGGRLKNFGPGTRLLVL.

The chain is built from TRBV19 and TRBJ1-2; 9 nucleotides match TRBD1. CDR1 is LNHDA and CDR2 is SQIVND in the germline V gene (reference sequence). The CDR3 covers 16 residues. Losses at the gene ends were 2 bases for V and 1 base for J; bases not matched to a gene: 5. The CDR3 sequence is CASSIIPDRGNYGYTF. CDR3 sequence (DNA): TGTGCCAGTAGTATAATCCCGGACAGGGGTAACTATGGCTACACCTTC. Based on the CDR3 plus reference TRBV19 and TRBJ1-2, the full variable domain is DGGITQSPKYLFRKEGQNVTLSCEQNLNHDAMYWYRQDPGQGLRLIYYSQIVNDFQKGDIAEGYSVSREKKESFPLTVTSAQKNPTAFYLCASSIIPDRGNYGYTFGSGTRLTVV.

The gene calls are TRBV5-4 and TRBJ2-7; 10 bases are shared with TRBD2. This CDR3 spans 15 amino acids. Trimming removed 4 bases from V and 1 base from J; junction bases left unmatched: 5. Germline CDR1 SGHNT, CDR2 YYREEE (reference sequence). The CDR3 here is CASSPETSGSYEQYF. CDR3 coding DNA: TGTGCCAGCAGCCCAGAGACTAGCGGGTCCTACGAGCAGTACTTC.

In its sample, this clone was seen a few times. V usage is TRBV7-9 and J usage is TRBJ2-3; TRBD2 might be the D (5 bases). This CDR3 is built from 14 residues. Deletions cut 5 bases from V and 6 bases from J, with 15 bases between. Germline CDR1 and CDR2: SEHNR and FQNEAQ (reference sequence). CDR3 region: CASSQVLGADTQYF. The CDR3 DNA reads TGTGCCAGCAGCCAAGTCTTGGGAGCGGATACGCAGTATTTT.

The chain couples TRBV7-8 to TRBJ1-5, with TRBD1 matching 7 bases. Trimming cost V 5 bases and J 0 bases; bases outside gene matches: 7. The CDR3 runs 16 residues. Germline loops: CDR1 SGHVS, CDR2 FQNEAQ. CDR3 coding DNA: TGTGCCAGCAGCCCCGACAGGGCCGTTAGCAATCAGCCCCAGCATTTT. It yields the protein CASSPDRAVSNQPQHF.